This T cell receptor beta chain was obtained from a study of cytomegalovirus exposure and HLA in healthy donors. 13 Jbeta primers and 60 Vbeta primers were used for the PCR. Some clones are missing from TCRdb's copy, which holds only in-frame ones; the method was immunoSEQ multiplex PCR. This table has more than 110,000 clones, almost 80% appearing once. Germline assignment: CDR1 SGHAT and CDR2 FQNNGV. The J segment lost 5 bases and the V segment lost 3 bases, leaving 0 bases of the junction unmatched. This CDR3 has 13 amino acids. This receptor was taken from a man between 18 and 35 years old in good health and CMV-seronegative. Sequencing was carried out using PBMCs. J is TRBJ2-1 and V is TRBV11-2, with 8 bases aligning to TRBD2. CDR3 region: CASSLRGDNEQFF. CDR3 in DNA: TGTGCCAGCAGCTTGCGGGGGGACAATGAGCAGTTCTTC.